Listed below are T cell receptor beta chains from one sample, sequenced in a study of technical replicates of blood from a few donors. The repertoire was sequenced with immunoSEQ multiplex PCR; TCRdb's copy has only in-frame clones and lacks some. The sample includes about 70,000 clones, over 95% seen only once; the top ten take approximately 0.2%. The sequenced sample was T cells isolated from PBMCs. The receptors come from a human donor in good health. Each CDR3 is given with its conserved first and last residue. D genes are given only for firm matches. Some rows mark clone size as missing; the rest say once, few, many or name a class of expanded clone.

size: NA; J: TRBJ1-1; length: 15; D: TRBD1; V: TRBV11-2; CDR3: CASSLRGLVNTEAFF; DNA: TGTGCCAGCAGCTTGAGGGGGCTGGTGAACACTGAAGCTTTCTTT
size: NA; J: TRBJ2-7; length: 12; D: NA; V: TRBV27; CDR3: CASSAQSREQYF; DNA: TGTGCCAGCAGTGCCCAAAGCCGCGAGCAGTACTTC
size: NA; J: TRBJ1-2; length: 13; D: TRBD1; V: TRBV2; CDR3: CASSWDRASGYTF; DNA: TGTGCCAGCAGCTGGGACAGGGCGTCCGGCTACACCTTC
size: NA; J: TRBJ1-4; length: 15; D: TRBD1; V: TRBV30; CDR3: CAWKPGQDRNEKLFF; DNA: TGTGCCTGGAAACCGGGACAGGACCGAAATGAAAAACTGTTTTTT
size: NA; J: TRBJ2-1; length: 15; D: TRBD2; V: TRBV2; CDR3: CASSGTSGSYNEQFF; DNA: TGTGCCAGCAGTGGGACTAGCGGGAGCTACAATGAGCAGTTCTTC
size: NA; J: TRBJ2-7; length: 18; D: TRBD2; V: TRBV30; CDR3: CAWRRKGLALNFSYEQYF; DNA: TGTGCCTGGAGAAGGAAGGGACTAGCTCTAAATTTCTCCTACGAGCAGTACTTC
size: once; J: TRBJ2-1; length: 17; D: TRBD2; V: TRBV4-1; CDR3: CASSQERQAGRRNEQFF; DNA: TGCGCCAGCAGCCAAGAACGACAAGCGGGACGAAGGAATGAGCAGTTCTTC
size: NA; J: TRBJ2-1; length: 14; D: NA; V: TRBV7-9; CDR3: CASSLSGGAGEQFF; DNA: TGTGCCAGCAGCTTATCCGGAGGAGCGGGCGAGCAGTTCTTC
size: NA; J: TRBJ1-1; length: 13; D: TRBD1; V: TRBV6-6; CDR3: CATLGQGSTEAFF; DNA: TGTGCCACACTGGGACAGGGTAGTACTGAAGCTTTCTTT
size: NA; J: TRBJ2-3; length: 11; D: NA; V: TRBV5-6; CDR3: CASSLQDTQYF; DNA: TGTGCCAGCAGCTTGCAAGATACGCAGTATTTT
size: NA; J: TRBJ2-3; length: 17; D: TRBD2; V: TRBV5-1; CDR3: CASSYSLASGSADTQYF; DNA: TGCGCCAGCAGCTACAGTCTCGCCAGCGGGAGTGCAGATACGCAGTATTTT
size: NA; J: TRBJ1-3; length: 15; D: NA; V: TRBV5-1; CDR3: CASSYDSYSGNTIYF; DNA: TGCGCCAGCAGCTATGACTCCTACTCTGGAAACACCATATATTTT
size: NA; J: TRBJ2-3; length: 15; D: TRBD1; V: TRBV5-1; CDR3: CASSLGQTYTDTQYF; DNA: TGCGCCAGCAGCCTGGGACAGACCTACACAGATACGCAGTATTTT
size: NA; J: TRBJ1-4; length: 13; D: NA; V: TRBV29-1; CDR3: CSVDRGTDEKLFF; DNA: TGCAGCGTTGACCGCGGGACGGATGAAAAACTGTTTTTT
size: NA; J: TRBJ2-7; length: 15; D: TRBD2; V: TRBV6-5; CDR3: CASSYPGLAGDEQYF; DNA: TGTGCCAGCAGTTACCCCGGACTAGCGGGAGACGAGCAGTACTTC
size: NA; J: TRBJ2-5; length: 15; D: TRBD2; V: TRBV7-2; CDR3: CASSLQAGSQETQYF; DNA: TGTGCCAGCAGCCTCCAAGCGGGAAGTCAAGAGACCCAGTACTTC
size: NA; J: TRBJ1-1; length: 15; D: NA; V: TRBV5-5; CDR3: CASSLYGGQNTEAFF; DNA: TGTGCCAGCAGCTTGTATGGTGGGCAAAACACTGAAGCTTTCTTT
size: NA; J: TRBJ2-4; length: 15; D: TRBD1; V: TRBV11-2; CDR3: CASRLQGAYKNIQYF; DNA: TGTGCCAGCAGGTTACAGGGGGCCTACAAAAACATTCAGTACTTC
size: NA; J: TRBJ2-3; length: 15; D: TRBD1; V: TRBV30; CDR3: CAWSGGQGAWDTQYF; DNA: TGTGCCTGGAGTGGAGGACAGGGGGCTTGGGATACGCAGTATTTT
size: NA; J: TRBJ2-5; length: 14; D: NA; V: TRBV6-5; CDR3: CASSYSTLGGEQYF; DNA: TGTGCCAGCAGTTACTCGACGTTAGGGGGGGAGCAGTACTTC
size: NA; J: TRBJ1-1; length: 13; D: TRBD1; V: TRBV27; CDR3: CASSRDSLVPAFF; DNA: TGTGCCAGCAGTCGGGACAGTCTCGTGCCAGCTTTCTTT
size: NA; J: TRBJ2-5; length: 15; D: TRBD2; V: TRBV7-2; CDR3: CASSLAGGPLETQYF; DNA: TGTGCCAGCAGCTTAGCGGGAGGGCCCCTAGAGACCCAGTACTTC
size: NA; J: TRBJ2-2; length: 13; D: NA; V: TRBV9; CDR3: CASSGADTGELFF; DNA: TGTGCCAGCAGCGGGGCCGACACAGGGGAGCTGTTTTTT
size: NA; J: TRBJ1-2; length: 14; D: NA; V: TRBV19; CDR3: CASSRLYLDYGYTF; DNA: TGTGCCAGTAGTCGCTTGTACTTAGACTATGGCTACACCTTC
size: NA; J: TRBJ1-2; length: 13; D: TRBD1; V: TRBV29-1; CDR3: CSVEGGTVSGYTF; DNA: TGCAGCGTTGAAGGAGGGACAGTGTCAGGCTACACCTTC